A single sample is the source of the 3 T cell receptor beta chains below, sequenced in a study of T cells in Graves' hyperthyroidism and ophthalmopathy. From RNA transcripts, TCR beta CDR3 regions were amplified. The study used the HTBI primer set for a first-round RT-PCR of the TCR CDR3. TCRdb passed the multiplex PCR reads through MiXCR, listing each CDR3 protein once. The sample contains under 400,000 distinct CDR3 sequences, about 14% of which appear only once. The source material was blood. The source of these receptors is a woman aged 60 to 75 with Graves' hyperthyroidism.

This clonotype was seen repeatedly, ten times or more. This chain's CDR3 is CASSLAKVLRNTEAFF. CDR3 in DNA: TGTGCCAGCAGCTTAGCGAAGGTCCTACGGAACACTGAAGCTTTCTTT. The chain employs TRBV7-9 and TRBJ1-1; D uncertain. The germline CDR1 and CDR2 sequences are SEHNR and FQNEAQ (reference sequence). This CDR3 has 16 residues. Trimming pared 0 bases from V and 1 base from J, leaving 12 bases between.

This clonotype was seen repeatedly, ten times or more. The chain is built from TRBV20-1 and TRBJ2-3, with TRBD2 matching 7 bases. J was trimmed by 4 bases and V by 4 bases; bases with no gene match: 11. The CDR3 consists of 15 residues. Germline V gene sequence: CDR1 DFQATT, CDR2 SNEGSKA (reference sequence). As DNA, the CDR3 is TGCAGTGCTATCCCCGGGGGGTGGAGCGCAGATACGCAGTATTTT. This codes for CSAIPGGWSADTQYF.

At least ten counts were recorded for this clonotype. This chain connects TRBV5-1 to TRBJ1-2, with D uncertain. Trimming took 1 base from V and 10 from J, leaving 20 bases between them. Germline assignment: CDR1 SGHRS and CDR2 YFSETQ. This CDR3 is 15 amino acids long. The CDR3 loop is CASSLNPGGLSAYTF. The CDR3 region has the DNA TGCGCCAGCAGCTTGAACCCAGGAGGACTATCAGCCTACACCTTC.